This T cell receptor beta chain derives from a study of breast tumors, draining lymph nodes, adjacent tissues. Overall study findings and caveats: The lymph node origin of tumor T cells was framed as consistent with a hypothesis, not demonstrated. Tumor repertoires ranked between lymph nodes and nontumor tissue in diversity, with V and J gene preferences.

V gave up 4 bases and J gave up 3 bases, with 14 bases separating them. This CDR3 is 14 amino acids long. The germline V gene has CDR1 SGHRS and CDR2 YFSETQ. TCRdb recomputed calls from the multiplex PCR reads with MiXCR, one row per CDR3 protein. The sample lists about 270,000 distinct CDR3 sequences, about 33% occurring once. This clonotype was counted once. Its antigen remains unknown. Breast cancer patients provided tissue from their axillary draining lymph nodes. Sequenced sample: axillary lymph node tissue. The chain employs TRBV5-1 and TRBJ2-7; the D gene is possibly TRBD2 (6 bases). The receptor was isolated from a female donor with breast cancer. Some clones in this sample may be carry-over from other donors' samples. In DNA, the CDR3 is TGCGCCAGCAGCGGGGGAGGCCCCAACTACGAGCAGTACTTC. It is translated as CASSGGGPNYEQYF. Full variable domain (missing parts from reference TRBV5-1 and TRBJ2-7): KAGVTQTPRYLIKTRGQQVTLSCSPISGHRSVSWYQQTPGQGLQFLFEYFSETQRNKGNFPGRFSGRQFSNSRSEMNVSTLELGDSALYLCASSGGGPNYEQYFGPGTRLTVT.